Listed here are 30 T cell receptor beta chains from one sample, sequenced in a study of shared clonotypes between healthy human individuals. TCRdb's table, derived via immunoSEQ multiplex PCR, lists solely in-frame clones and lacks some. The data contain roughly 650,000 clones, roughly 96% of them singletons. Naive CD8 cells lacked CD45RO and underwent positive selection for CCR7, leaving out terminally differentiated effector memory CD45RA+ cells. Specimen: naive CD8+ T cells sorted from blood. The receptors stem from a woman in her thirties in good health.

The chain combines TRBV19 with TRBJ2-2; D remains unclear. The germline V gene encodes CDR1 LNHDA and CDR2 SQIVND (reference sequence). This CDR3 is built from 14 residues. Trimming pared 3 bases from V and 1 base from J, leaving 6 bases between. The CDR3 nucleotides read TGTGCCAGTAGTATGTATGGGAACACCGGGGAGCTGTTTTTT. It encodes CASSMYGNTGELFF. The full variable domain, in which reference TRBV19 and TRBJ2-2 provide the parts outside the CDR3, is DGGITQSPKYLFRKEGQNVTLSCEQNLNHDAMYWYRQDPGQGLRLIYYSQIVNDFQKGDIAEGYSVSREKKESFPLTVTSAQKNPTAFYLCASSMYGNTGELFFGEGSRLTVL.

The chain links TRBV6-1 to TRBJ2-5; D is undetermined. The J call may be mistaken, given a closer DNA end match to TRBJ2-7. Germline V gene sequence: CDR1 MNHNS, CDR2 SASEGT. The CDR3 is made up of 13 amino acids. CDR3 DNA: TGTGCCAGCAGTGCGGGTTCTACCTACGAGCAGTACTTC. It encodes CASSAGSTYEQYF.

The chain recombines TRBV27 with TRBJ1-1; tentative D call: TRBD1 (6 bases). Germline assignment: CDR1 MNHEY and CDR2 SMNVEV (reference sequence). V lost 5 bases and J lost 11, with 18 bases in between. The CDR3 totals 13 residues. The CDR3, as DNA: TGTGCCAGCAGTCCTAGGTTGGGACATGAGGCTTTCTTT. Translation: CASSPRLGHEAFF.

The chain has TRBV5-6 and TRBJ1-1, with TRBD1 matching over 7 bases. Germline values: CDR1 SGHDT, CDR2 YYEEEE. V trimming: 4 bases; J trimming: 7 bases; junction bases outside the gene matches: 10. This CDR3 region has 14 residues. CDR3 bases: TGTGCCAGCAGCGCACCAGGGGGTATGGTTGAAGCTTTCTTT. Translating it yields CASSAPGGMVEAFF. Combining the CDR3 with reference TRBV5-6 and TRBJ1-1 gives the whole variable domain DAGVTQSPTHLIKTRGQQVTLRCSPKSGHDTVSWYQQALGQGPQFIFQYYEEEERQRGNFPDRFSGHQFPNYSSELNVNALLLGDSALYLCASSAPGGMVEAFFGQGTRLTVV.

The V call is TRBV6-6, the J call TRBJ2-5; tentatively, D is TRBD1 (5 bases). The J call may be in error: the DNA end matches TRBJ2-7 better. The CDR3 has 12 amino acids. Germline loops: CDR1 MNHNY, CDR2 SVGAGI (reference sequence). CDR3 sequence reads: CASSKTDYEQYF. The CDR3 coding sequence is TGTGCCAGCAGTAAGACAGACTACGAGCAGTACTTC.

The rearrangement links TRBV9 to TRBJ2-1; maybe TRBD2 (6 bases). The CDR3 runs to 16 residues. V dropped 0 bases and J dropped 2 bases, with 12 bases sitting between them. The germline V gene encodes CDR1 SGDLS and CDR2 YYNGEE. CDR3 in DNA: TGTGCCAGCAGCGTAGTTGGGGGGTTGACCTACAATGAGCAGTTCTTC. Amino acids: CASSVVGGLTYNEQFF.

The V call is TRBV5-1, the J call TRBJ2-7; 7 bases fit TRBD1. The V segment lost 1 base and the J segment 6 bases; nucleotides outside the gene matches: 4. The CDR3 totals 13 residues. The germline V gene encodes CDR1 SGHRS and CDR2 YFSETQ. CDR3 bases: TGCGCCAGCAGCTTGAGGGACAGTTCCGAGCAGTACTTC. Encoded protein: CASSLRDSSEQYF.

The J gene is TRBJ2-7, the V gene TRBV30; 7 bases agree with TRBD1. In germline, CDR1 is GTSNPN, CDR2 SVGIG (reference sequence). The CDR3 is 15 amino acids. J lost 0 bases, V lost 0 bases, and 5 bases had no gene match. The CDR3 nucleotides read TGTGCCTGGAGTGTCGGCAGGGGGTTCTCCTACGAGCAGTACTTC. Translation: CAWSVGRGFSYEQYF.

This CDR3 is CASSSGTGVVETQYF. The CDR3 nucleotides are TGTGCCAGCAGTTCCGGGACAGGGGTGGTCGAGACCCAGTACTTC. The V and J genes are TRBV6-5 and TRBJ2-5; TRBD1 matches 10 bases. The V gene end was trimmed by 4 bases and the J gene end by 5 bases; junction bases not matched to a gene: 7. Germline lookup yields CDR1 MNHEY and CDR2 SVGAGI. The CDR3 extends over 15 amino acids.

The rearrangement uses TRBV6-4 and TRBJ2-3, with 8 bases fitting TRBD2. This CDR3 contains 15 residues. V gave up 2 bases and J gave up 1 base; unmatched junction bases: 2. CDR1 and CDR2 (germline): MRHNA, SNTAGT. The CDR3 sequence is CASSDPAGGTDTQYF. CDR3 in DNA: TGTGCCAGCAGTGACCCAGCGGGGGGCACAGATACGCAGTATTTT.

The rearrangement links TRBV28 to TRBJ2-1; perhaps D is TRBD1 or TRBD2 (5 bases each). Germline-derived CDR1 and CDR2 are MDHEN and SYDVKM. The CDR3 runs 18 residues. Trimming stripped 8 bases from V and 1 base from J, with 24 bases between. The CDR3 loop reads CASCLRDPPVGSYNEQFF. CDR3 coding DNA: TGTGCCAGCTGCCTCCGGGACCCACCTGTAGGGTCCTACAATGAGCAGTTCTTC.

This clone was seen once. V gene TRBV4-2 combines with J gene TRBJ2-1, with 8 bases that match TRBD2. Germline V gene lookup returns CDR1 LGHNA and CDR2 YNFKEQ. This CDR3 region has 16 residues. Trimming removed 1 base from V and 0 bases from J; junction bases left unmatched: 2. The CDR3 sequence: CASSQGLASSYNEQFF. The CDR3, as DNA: TGTGCCAGCAGCCAAGGACTAGCGAGCTCCTACAATGAGCAGTTCTTC.

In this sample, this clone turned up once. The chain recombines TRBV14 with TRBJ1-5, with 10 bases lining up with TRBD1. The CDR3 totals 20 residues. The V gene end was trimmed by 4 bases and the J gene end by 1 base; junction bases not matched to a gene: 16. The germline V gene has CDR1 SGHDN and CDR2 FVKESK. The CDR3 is CASSLGGQGQNIKSNQPQHF. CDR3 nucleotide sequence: TGTGCCAGCAGCCTTGGGGGACAGGGGCAAAATATAAAGAGCAATCAGCCCCAGCATTTT.

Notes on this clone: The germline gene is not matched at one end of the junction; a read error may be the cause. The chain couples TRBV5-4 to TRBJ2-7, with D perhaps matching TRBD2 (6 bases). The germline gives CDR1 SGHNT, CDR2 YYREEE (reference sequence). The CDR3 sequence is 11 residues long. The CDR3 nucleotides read TGTGCCAGCAGCTTGGCGGGGGAGAAACACTTC. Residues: CASSLAGEKHF.

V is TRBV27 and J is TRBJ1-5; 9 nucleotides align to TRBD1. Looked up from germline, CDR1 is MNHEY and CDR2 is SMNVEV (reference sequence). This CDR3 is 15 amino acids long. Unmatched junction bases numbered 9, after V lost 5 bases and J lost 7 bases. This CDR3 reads CASSPTTGGSQPQHF. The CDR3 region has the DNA TGTGCCAGCAGTCCGACAACAGGGGGCAGCCAGCCCCAGCATTTT.

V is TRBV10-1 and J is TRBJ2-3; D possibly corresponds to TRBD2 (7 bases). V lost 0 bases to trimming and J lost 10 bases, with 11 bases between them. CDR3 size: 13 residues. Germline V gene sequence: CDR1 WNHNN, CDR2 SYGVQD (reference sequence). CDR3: CASSESVGGPQYF. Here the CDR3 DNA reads TGCGCCAGCAGTGAGTCGGTCGGGGGGCCGCAGTATTTT.

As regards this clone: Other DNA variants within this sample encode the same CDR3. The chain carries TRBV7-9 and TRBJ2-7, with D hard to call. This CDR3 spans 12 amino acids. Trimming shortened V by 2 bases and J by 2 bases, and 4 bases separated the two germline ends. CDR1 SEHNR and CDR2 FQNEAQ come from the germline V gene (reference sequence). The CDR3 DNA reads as TGTGCCAGCAGCTTAACCCCCTACGAGCAGTACTTC. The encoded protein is CASSLTPYEQYF. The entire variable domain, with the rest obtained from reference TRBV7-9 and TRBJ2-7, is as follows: DTGVSQNPRHKITKRGQNVTFRCDPISEHNRLYWYRQTLGQGPEFLTYFQNEAQLEKSRLLSDRFSAERPKGSFSTLEIQRTEQGDSAMYLCASSLTPYEQYFGPGTRLTVT.

The CDR3 DNA sequence: TGTGCCAGCACCCCGGGGGCTGGGGCCAACGTCCTGACTTTC. This encodes CASTPGAGANVLTF. This chain uses TRBV7-9 with TRBJ2-6; D is perhaps TRBD2 (6 bases). This CDR3 has 14 residues. With 7 bases removed from V and 2 bases from J, the gap between germline ends came to 9 bases. Germline CDR1 SEHNR, CDR2 FQNEAQ (reference sequence).

This CDR3 reads CASSGSYEQYF. CDR3 DNA sequence: TGTGCCAGCAGTGGCAGCTACGAGCAGTACTTC. The chain links TRBV2 to TRBJ2-7, with no clear D. Trimming took off 4 bases at V and 3 bases at J, with 4 bases between the two ends. The CDR3 spans 11 residues. The germline CDR1 and CDR2 sequences are SNHLY and FYNNEI. The full variable domain, rest sourced from reference TRBV2 and TRBJ2-7, is EPEVTQTPSHQVTQMGQEVILRCVPISNHLYFYWYRQILGQKVEFLVSFYNNEISEKSEIFDDQFSVERPDGSNFTLKIRSTKLEDSAMYFCASSGSYEQYFGPGTRLTVT.

CDR3 sequence (DNA): TGCAGCGTTGGGGTAAGGACGGTGAACACCGGGGAGCTGTTTTTT. Amino acids: CSVGVRTVNTGELFF. The chain couples TRBV29-1 to TRBJ2-2; the D is unclear. The CDR3 has 15 residues. V lost 4 bases to trimming and J lost 1 base, with 13 bases between them. Germline V lookup: CDR1 SQVTM, CDR2 ANQGSEA.

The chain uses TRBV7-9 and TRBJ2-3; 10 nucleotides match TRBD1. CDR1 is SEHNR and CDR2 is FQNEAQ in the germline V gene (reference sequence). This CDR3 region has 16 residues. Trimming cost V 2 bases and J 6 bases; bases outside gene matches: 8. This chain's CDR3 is CASSLFGTGEFDTQYF. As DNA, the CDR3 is TGTGCCAGCAGCTTATTCGGGACAGGGGAATTCGATACGCAGTATTTT.

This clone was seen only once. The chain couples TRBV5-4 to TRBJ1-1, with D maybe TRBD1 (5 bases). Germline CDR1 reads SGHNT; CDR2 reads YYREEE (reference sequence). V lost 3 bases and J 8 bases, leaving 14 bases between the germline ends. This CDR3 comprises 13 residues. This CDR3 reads CASSYASQEEAFF. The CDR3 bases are TGTGCCAGCAGCTATGCTTCACAGGAAGAAGCTTTCTTT.

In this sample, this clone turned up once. The CDR3 spells CASEDSYNEQFF. CDR3 nucleotides: TGCGCCAGCGAGGACTCCTACAATGAGCAGTTCTTC. J is TRBJ2-1 and V is TRBV5-1, with D unclear. The CDR3 is 12 residues long. V lost 7 bases and J lost 0, with 5 bases in between. Germline V gives CDR1 SGHRS, CDR2 YFSETQ.

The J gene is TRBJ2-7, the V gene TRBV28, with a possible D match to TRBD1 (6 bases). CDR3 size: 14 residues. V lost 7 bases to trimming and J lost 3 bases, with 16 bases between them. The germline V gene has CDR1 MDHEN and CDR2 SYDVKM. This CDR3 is CASTSRDKFYEQYF. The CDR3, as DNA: TGTGCCAGCACCTCCCGGGACAAATTCTACGAGCAGTACTTC.

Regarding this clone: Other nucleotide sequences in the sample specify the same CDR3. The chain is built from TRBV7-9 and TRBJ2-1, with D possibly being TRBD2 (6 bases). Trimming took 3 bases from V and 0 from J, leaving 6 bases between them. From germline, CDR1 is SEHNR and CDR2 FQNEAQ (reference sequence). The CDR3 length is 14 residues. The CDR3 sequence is CASSLGGSYNEQFF. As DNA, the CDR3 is TGTGCCAGCAGCTTGGGGGGCTCCTACAATGAGCAGTTCTTC.

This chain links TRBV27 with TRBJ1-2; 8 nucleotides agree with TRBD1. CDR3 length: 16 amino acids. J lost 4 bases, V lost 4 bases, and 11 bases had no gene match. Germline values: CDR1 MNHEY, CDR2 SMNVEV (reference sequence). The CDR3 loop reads CASSSSGQGSGYGYTF. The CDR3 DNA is TGTGCCAGCAGTTCCTCCGGACAGGGATCGGGCTATGGCTACACCTTC.

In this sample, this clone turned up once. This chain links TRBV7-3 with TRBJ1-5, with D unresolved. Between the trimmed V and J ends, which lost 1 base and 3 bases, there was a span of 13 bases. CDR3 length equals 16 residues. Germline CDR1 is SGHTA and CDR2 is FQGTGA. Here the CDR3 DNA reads TGTGCCAGCAGCTTAATTAACACGGGTACCAATCAGCCCCAGCATTTT. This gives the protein CASSLINTGTNQPQHF.

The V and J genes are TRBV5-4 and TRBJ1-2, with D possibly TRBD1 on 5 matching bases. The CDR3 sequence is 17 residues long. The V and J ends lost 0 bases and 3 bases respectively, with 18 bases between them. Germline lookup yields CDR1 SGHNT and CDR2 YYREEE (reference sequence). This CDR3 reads CASSLATVRGRHYGYTF. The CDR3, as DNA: TGTGCCAGCAGCTTGGCGACGGTACGGGGGAGGCACTATGGCTACACCTTC.

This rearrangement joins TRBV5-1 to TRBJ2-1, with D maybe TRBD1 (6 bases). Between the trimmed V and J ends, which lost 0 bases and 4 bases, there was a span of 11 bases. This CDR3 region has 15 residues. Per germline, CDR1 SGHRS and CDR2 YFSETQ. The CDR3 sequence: CASSLASGQYNEQFF. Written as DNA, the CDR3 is TGCGCCAGCAGCTTGGCATCCGGACAGTACAATGAGCAGTTCTTC.

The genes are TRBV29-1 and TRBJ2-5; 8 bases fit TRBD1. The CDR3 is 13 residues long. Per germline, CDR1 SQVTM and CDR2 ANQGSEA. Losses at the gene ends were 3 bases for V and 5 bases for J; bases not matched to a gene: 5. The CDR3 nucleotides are TGCAGCGTTGAGACAGGGGAAGAGGAGACCCAGTACTTC. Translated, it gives CSVETGEEETQYF.